The 4 T cell receptor beta chains below come from one sample, sequenced in a study of control samples from healthy donors and cancer patients. Here immunoSEQ multiplex PCR was the method, and the copy in TCRdb shows in-frame clones only, minus some. The repertoire consists of 90,000 or so clones, with 88% occurring once and the leading ten covering 14%. The sequenced material came from blood. Receptors originate from an older woman in good health.

V and J are TRBV7-9 and TRBJ1-1; D not resolved. Trimming shortened V by 5 bases and J by 1 base, and 8 bases separated the two germline ends. The CDR3 contains 13 residues. CDR1 and CDR2 from the germline V gene are SEHNR and FQNEAQ (reference sequence). CDR3 in amino acids: CASSAAGNTEAFF. The CDR3 DNA reads TGTGCCAGCAGCGCAGCAGGGAACACTGAAGCTTTCTTT.

J is TRBJ1-5 and V is TRBV5-1; D is unclear. Trimming cost V 6 bases and J 3 bases, with 13 bases left between them. CDR3 length equals 14 residues. The V gene's germline CDR1 is SGHRS and CDR2 YFSETQ. The CDR3 region has the DNA TGCGCCAGCATAGAACGGGTGCTCAATCAGCCCCAGCATTTT. Translated, it gives CASIERVLNQPQHF.

The rearrangement uses TRBV30 and TRBJ1-2; D is ambiguous. Trimming pared 2 bases from V and 3 bases from J, leaving 4 bases between. Germline V gene lookup returns CDR1 GTSNPN and CDR2 SVGIG (reference sequence). The CDR3 loop spans 11 amino acids. In nucleotides, the CDR3 is TGTGCCTGGAGTCGGGACTATGGCTACACCTTC. This encodes CAWSRDYGYTF.

The chain carries TRBV29-1 and TRBJ2-7, with 7 bases fitting TRBD1. V lost 5 bases, J lost 3 bases, and 7 bases stayed unmatched. The CDR3 contains 13 residues. The germline V gene encodes CDR1 SQVTM and CDR2 ANQGSEA. The CDR3 DNA reads as TGCAGCGTTAGTGGGCAGGGGGTCTACGAGCAGTACTTC. This codes for CSVSGQGVYEQYF.